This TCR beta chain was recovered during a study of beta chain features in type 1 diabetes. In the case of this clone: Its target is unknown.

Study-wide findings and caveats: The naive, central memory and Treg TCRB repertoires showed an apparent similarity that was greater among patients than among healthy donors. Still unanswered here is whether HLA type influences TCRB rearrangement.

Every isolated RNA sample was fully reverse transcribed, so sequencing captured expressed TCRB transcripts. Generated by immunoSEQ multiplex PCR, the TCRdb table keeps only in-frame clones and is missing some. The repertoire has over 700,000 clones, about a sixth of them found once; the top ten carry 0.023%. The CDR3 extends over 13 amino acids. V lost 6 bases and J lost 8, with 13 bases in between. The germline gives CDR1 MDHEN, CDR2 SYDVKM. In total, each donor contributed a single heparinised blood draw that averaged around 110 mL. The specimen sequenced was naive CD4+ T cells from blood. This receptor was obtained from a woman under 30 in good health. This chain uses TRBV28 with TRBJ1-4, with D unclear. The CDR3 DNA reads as TGTGCCAGCAGCCGAGGGTGGGGAGAAAAACTGTTTTTT. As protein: CASSRGWGEKLFF.